This T cell receptor (beta chain) was recorded in a study of Ad26.COV2.S vaccination and SARS-CoV-2 variants. Study-wide findings and caveats: Post-vaccination breadth of spike-specific CD8+ and CD4+ T cell responses was reportedly substantial. People given the vaccine had a wider spike-specific TCR breadth than placebo recipients did.

To note about this clone: Its antigen is currently unknown.

Treatment here: about 20 received Ad26.COV2.S at low or high dose, single or two shots; roughly five received placebo; per-sample allocation not given. The investigators took samples on day 63 after the first vaccine or placebo injection. The V end was cut by 8 bases, the J end by 1 base, with 11 bases between. Germline V gene sequence: CDR1 MDHEN, CDR2 SYDVKM. The CDR3 spans 13 residues. Sequenced by immunoSEQ multiplex PCR; TCRdb stores in-frame clones only, minus some. This table holds 300,000 to 350,000 clones, 86% found once. The TCR originated in a person aged 18-60 years who received the Ad26.COV2.S COVID-19 vaccine or a placebo. The chain carries TRBV28 and TRBJ1-2; no definite D call. This specimen consisted of peripheral blood, obtained in a trial of Ad26.COV2.S vaccine versus placebo. The CDR3 spells CASGRSINYGYTF. The CDR3 DNA reads as TGTGCCAGCGGTAGATCTATTAACTATGGCTACACCTTC.